A selection of T cell receptor beta chains follows, all from one sample in a study of blood T cell repertoires in COVID-19. Using immunoSEQ multiplex PCR, the repertoire was profiled, and TCRdb retains in-frame clones only, with some absent. The data contain about 190,000 clones, roughly four fifths of them singletons. Sequenced sample: peripheral blood. These TCRs come from a woman between 25 and 40 years old with acute or convalescent COVID-19. The CDR3 runs from the conserved cysteine through the conserved F or W. A D gene is named only where the DNA matches it firmly. Only some rows state a clone size, as once, few, many or a class for expanded clones.

13 NA TRBJ1-2 TRBV30 TRBD1 TGTGCCTTCGCGACAGGGCTCTACTATGGCTACACCTTC CAFATGLYYGYTF
13 NA TRBJ2-7 TRBV2 TRBD1 TGTGCCAGCAGTTGGGACAGCTCCTACGAGCAGTACTTC CASSWDSSYEQYF
14 NA TRBJ2-7 TRBV5-1 TRBD1 TGCGCCAGCAGCCTCGCGGGACAGGGCTACGAGCAGTACTTC CASSLAGQGYEQYF
15 NA TRBJ1-6 TRBV7-2 TRBD1 TGTGCCAGCAGCTTGAGGGACAGCCTTAATTCACCCCTCCACTTT CASSLRDSLNSPLHF
14 NA TRBJ2-2 TRBV7-2 NA TGTGCCAGCAGCCAGGGGCGGGTCGAGGGGGAGCTGTTTTTT CASSQGRVEGELFF
12 many TRBJ2-7 TRBV27 NA TGTGCCAGCAGTGCGCAAGGACAAGGGCAGTACTTC CASSAQGQGQYF
13 NA TRBJ2-5 TRBV19 NA TGTGCCAGTAGTATCCTTGTATTCGAGACCCAGTACTTC CASSILVFETQYF
16 NA TRBJ2-3 TRBV7-2 TRBD2 TGTGCCAGCAAGGGACTAGCGGGGGCTTCCACAGATACGCAGTATTTT CASKGLAGASTDTQYF
15 NA TRBJ2-3 TRBV27 NA TGTGCCAGCAGTTTGGCAGGGACTCTCACAGATACGCAGTATTTT CASSLAGTLTDTQYF
14 NA TRBJ2-7 TRBV5-1 TRBD1 TGCGCCAGCACCCCGGACAGGGGGCGTCGAGAGCAGTACTTC CASTPDRGRREQYF
15 NA TRBJ1-6 TRBV18 NA TGTGCCAGCTCACCACTACGGGTGGTGGAATCACCCCTCCACTTT CASSPLRVVESPLHF
12 few TRBJ2-2 TRBV11-3 NA TGTGCCAGCAGCCCCGACAGCGGGGAGCTGTTTTTT CASSPDSGELFF
14 NA TRBJ2-3 TRBV7-2 TRBD2 TGTGCCAGCAGTCGGGGGCGGGGGGCGACGACGCAGTATTTT CASSRGRGATTQYF
14 NA TRBJ1-1 TRBV21-1 NA TGTGCCAGCAGCGCCCCCCCCCGCGGCACTGAAGCTTTCTTT CASSAPPRGTEAFF
12 NA TRBJ2-7 TRBV19 NA TGTGCCAGCAGAGGGCCGACTTACGAGCAGTACTTC CASRGPTYEQYF
15 NA TRBJ1-5 TRBV6-5 TRBD1 TGTGCCAGCAAACAGGGGGACTATAGCAATCAGCCCCAGCATTTT CASKQGDYSNQPQHF
13 NA TRBJ2-7 TRBV6-6 NA TGTGCCACCAAAGCCCGCGTTAGAGGCGAGCAGTACTTC CATKARVRGEQYF
13 NA TRBJ1-5 TRBV21-1 NA TGTGCCAGATGGGACAGGGTCAATCAGCCCCAGCATTTT CARWDRVNQPQHF
16 NA TRBJ2-1 TRBV13 TRBD2 TGTGCCAGCAGCACGCGCCGTAGCGGGGGGGCGAATGAGCAGTTCTTC CASSTRRSGGANEQFF
15 NA TRBJ2-7 TRBV11-2 NA TGTGCCAGCAGCCAGGCCGGGGGGCATCGATACGAGCAGTACTTC CASSQAGGHRYEQYF
16 NA TRBJ2-1 TRBV4-1 NA TGCGCCAGCAGCCCTGTAGGGGGGGGAGCCAACAATGAGCAGTTCTTC CASSPVGGGANNEQFF
15 NA TRBJ1-2 TRBV4-3 TRBD1 TGCGCCAGCAGCGTGGATGAGACAGGGCGCGGAGGCTACACCTTC CASSVDETGRGGYTF
14 NA TRBJ2-1 TRBV14 TRBD1 TGTGCCAGCAGCCAAGGGGACAGGATGCATGAGCAGTTCTTC CASSQGDRMHEQFF
14 NA TRBJ1-5 TRBV28 TRBD1 TGTGCCAGCTTGGCAGGGGGCGGCAATCAGCCCCAGCATTTT CASLAGGGNQPQHF
16 NA TRBJ2-1 TRBV4-3 NA TGCGCCAGCAGCCAAGAAGGGACTCCTTCCTACAATGAGCAGTTCTTC CASSQEGTPSYNEQFF
15 NA TRBJ1-4 TRBV2 TRBD1 TGTGCCAGCAGTGCCTTTGGTCAGGGGGCTGAAAAACTGTTTTTT CASSAFGQGAEKLFF
15 NA TRBJ2-7 TRBV5-5 TRBD1 TGTGCCAGCAGCCTCCGGACAGGGGGCGGGTACGAGCAGTACTTC CASSLRTGGGYEQYF
12 once TRBJ1-1 TRBV7-2 NA TGTGCCAGCAGCTTACCGGGGGCTGAAGCTTTCTTT CASSLPGAEAFF
16 NA TRBJ1-6 TRBV19 TRBD1 TGTGCCAGTTCTCGTCTGGGACAGGGGAAGGAGTCACCCCTCCACTTT CASSRLGQGKESPLHF
18 NA TRBJ2-3 TRBV27 TRBD2 TGTGCCAGCAGTTTAGAAGGCCCAGCGGGGATTCTCACAGATACGCAGTATTTT CASSLEGPAGILTDTQYF
20 once TRBJ2-6 TRBV15 TRBD2 TGTGCCACCAGCAGAGGGACTAGCGGGGGTTCCCTCTCTGGGGCCAACGTCCTGACTTTC CATSRGTSGGSLSGANVLTF
14 NA TRBJ2-3 TRBV30 NA TGTGCCTGGAACGGCGGCGTACACACAGATACGCAGTATTTT CAWNGGVHTDTQYF
15 NA TRBJ2-7 TRBV27 TRBD1 TGTGCCAGCGCTGACAGGGGGCGGATTTCCTACGAGCAGTACTTC CASADRGRISYEQYF
14 NA TRBJ1-5 TRBV20-1 NA TGCAGTGCTAGTTCCGGTTCCAGCAATCAGCCCCAGCATTTT CSASSGSSNQPQHF
13 NA TRBJ1-2 TRBV7-2 NA TGTGCCAGCAGCCAGCGGGTTAACTATGGCTACACCTTC CASSQRVNYGYTF
14 NA TRBJ1-6 TRBV6-4 NA TGTGCCAGCAGTCCGACAGCCGGGAATTCACCCCTCCACTTT CASSPTAGNSPLHF
13 NA TRBJ1-4 TRBV28 TRBD1 TGTGCCAGCAGCTCACAGGGGCGGGAAAAACTGTTTTTT CASSSQGREKLFF
13 NA TRBJ1-1 TRBV27 TRBD1 TGTGCCAGCAGTTTATCGACAGGGACTGAAGCTTTCTTT CASSLSTGTEAFF
12 few TRBJ2-5 TRBV29-1 NA TGCAGCGTTGTTCCAGGGCAAGAGACCCAGTACTTC CSVVPGQETQYF
15 NA TRBJ2-7 TRBV6-5 NA TGTGCCAGCAGACAGGTCCAGAGTTTCTCCTACGAGCAGTACTTC CASRQVQSFSYEQYF
14 NA TRBJ1-2 TRBV30 NA TGTGCCTGGAGAGGGCAGGGAAGAGACTATGGCTACACCTTC CAWRGQGRDYGYTF
14 NA TRBJ1-6 TRBV6-5 TRBD1 TGTGCCACCGGCCGGGACAGGGTGAATTCACCCCTCCACTTT CATGRDRVNSPLHF
14 NA TRBJ2-1 TRBV19 TRBD1 TGTGCCAGTACTCGGACAGGGCTATACAATGAGCAGTTCTTC CASTRTGLYNEQFF
18 few TRBJ2-7 TRBV19 TRBD2 TGTGCCAGTAGTACCGCCTCTCTAGCGGGAGGAGTACCCTACGAGCAGTACTTC CASSTASLAGGVPYEQYF
14 NA TRBJ1-2 TRBV5-1 NA TGCGCCAGCAGCCCCCTGGGGGGTGACTATGGCTACACCTTC CASSPLGGDYGYTF
14 NA TRBJ1-2 TRBV13 TRBD1 TGTGCCAGCAGCAAGGACAGGGGGCGAGGGATAAGCACCTTC CASSKDRGRGISTF
13 once TRBJ2-5 TRBV7-8 NA TGTGCCAGCAGCAGGGGGAACCAAGAGACCCAGTACTTC CASSRGNQETQYF
16 NA TRBJ2-1 TRBV27 NA TGTGCCAGCAGTTTAGGGAGATTGAACTCCTACAATGAGCAGTTCTTC CASSLGRLNSYNEQFF
14 NA TRBJ2-5 TRBV7-8 NA TGTGCCAGCAGCCCTCGGCGGAGGCAGGAGACCCAGTACTTC CASSPRRRQETQYF
15 NA TRBJ1-5 TRBV21-1 NA TGTGCCAGCAGCTCTATGGAGGGGGCGCATCAGCCCCAGCATTTT CASSSMEGAHQPQHF